This TCR beta chain was identified during a study of blood T cell repertoires in COVID-19. Study-level background: There were acute and convalescent COVID-19 samples, and they came from the United States, Italy and Spain. PBMCs, B-cell-depleted T cells, or T cells were the source of the cDNA or gDNA that made up the material.

The authors' processing: Amplification with reference gene primers provided the estimates of nucleated cell counts. The protocol was immunoSEQ multiplex PCR, while the TCRdb copy is restricted to in-frame clones and leaves out a portion. V and J calls and clone size are given by that table; D and trimming were obtained from the DNA. The data contain 110,000 to 150,000 clones, 70% to 90% of them singletons. The germline V gene has CDR1 SEHNR and CDR2 FQNEAQ (reference sequence). V gave up 7 bases and J gave up 1 base; unmatched junction bases: 14. The CDR3 spans 18 residues. The clonotype originates from a woman between 50 and 59 years old with acute or convalescent COVID-19. The chain links TRBV7-9 to TRBJ2-1; the match to TRBD1 covers 9 bases. Sample: peripheral blood. CDR3 in DNA: TGTGCCAGCAATTCCGGGACAGGGACCCAAGGGTCCTACAATGAGCAGTTCTTC. Protein product: CASNSGTGTQGSYNEQFF.